This TCR beta chain emerged from a study of T cell responses to AZD1222 COVID-19 vaccine (dated by TCRdb to the early 2020s). Context from the whole study: AZD1222 recipients given second doses at about 4 weeks or at about 12 weeks were pooled, since spike-specific TCR depth and breadth were not found to differ between the two schedules. Trial participants were enrolled by age into subgroups of 18-55, 56-69 and 70-plus years, and 148, 28 and 57 TCR-sequenced participants, respectively, were included in these subgroups. A total of 233 trial participants underwent TCR sequencing, of whom approximately 210 received two doses of AZD1222 and about 25 received two doses of the MenACWY control vaccine. The full study reports these points: Because no samples from the day 14 peak response were available, repertoires could be characterized only after the peak T cell response. The 56-69-year group was small, and its depth increase did not reach significance, likely because of low power. Reportedly, close to half of the unique spike-specific TCRs recognized epitopes lying outside the regions that are mutated in the B.1.351 and B.1.1.7 variants. After two AZD1222 doses, both the breadth and the depth of spike-specific TCRs were significantly higher than at day 0 and than in MenACWY recipients. Conclusions about previously exposed vaccinees are limited because only a handful of AZD1222 recipients were SARS-CoV-2 seropositive at baseline. Most participants were white British and females outnumbered males, and the authors suggested that clonal diversity may have been underestimated. The whole spike protein was spanned by vaccine-associated CD4 TCRs, and dominant responses were seen in regions 160-218 and 743-854.

The CDR3 regions of human TCRbeta chains were subjected to immunosequencing. The authors' analysis ran thus. TCRs in the repertoires were compared against a reference library of SARS-CoV-2-specific TCRs that had been generated with the MIRA antigen-specificity platform. Breadth was defined as the fraction of unique TCRs that were SARS-CoV-2-associated. Depth was defined as the fraction of total T cells that were SARS-CoV-2-associated. Using the MIRA data, each spike-specific TCR was assigned both to the spike region to which the TCR was reactive and to a CD4 or CD8 class. Log10-transformed breadth and depth values were compared by one-way ANOVA with Sidak's multiple comparisons tests. Sourced from immuneACCESS, this table was stored by TCRdb with only in-frame sequences that have V and J called. A share of the clones is absent; for the studies checked, an unresolved V gene accounts for under half, and the remainder has no known explanation. That table supplies the V and J calls and clone size; D and trimming were determined from the DNA. In this sample the table shows 100,000 to 130,000 clones, roughly 87% of which occur a single time. The ten largest make up around 4.4% of the sample.

The time point label here, explained by the study, means: baseline before first vaccination. Samples from vaccinated people were obtained from the UK trials COV001 and COV002, which included a single-blind randomized controlled phase 2/3 trial of AZD1222 (ChAdOx1 nCoV-19) in healthy adults. For TCRbeta chain sequencing, PBMC samples from trial participants were taken at day 0 and at day 28 after the second dose. To note about this clone: This receptor's antigen is unknown. No base qualities exist here, and no much larger clone lies one base off it.

Source: peripheral blood, taken on day 0 of AZD1222 vaccination. This TCR derives from an adult in good health.

The CDR3 region has the sequence CATSDFTGGDQPQHF. At the DNA level, the sequence is TGTGCCACCAGTGATTTTACAGGGGGGGATCAGCCCCAGCATTTT. The sequence links TRBV24-1 to TRBJ1-5; TRBD1 aligns with 8 central bases. Germline trimming amounts to 1 base on V and 5 bases on J, with 3 as the count of junction bases outside the gene matches. CDR1 is given as KGHDR and CDR2 as SFDVKD, both from the germline V gene. The CDR3 holds 15 amino acids from the cysteine to the phenylalanine. Only the CDR3 DNA is retained, 45 bases long and in frame from the first base.